This T cell receptor beta chain originates from a study of HIV-infected patients and healthy controls. Study outcomes and limitations: Size-matched repertoire data failed to replicate the apparent Gini index recovery after therapy in HIV-infected patients.

This clonotype was counted a few times. Its antigen is as yet unknown. All unsorted peripheral T cells were captured because whole blood was used without fractionation. The CDR3 consists of 14 residues. Per germline, CDR1 SGHRS and CDR2 YFSETQ. V was shortened by 4 bases and J by 5 bases, with 13 bases between the two germline ends. cDNA was made from about 480 ng RNA using alpha and beta constant primers. Each of the alpha and beta chains got its own library through chain-specific third strand synthesis with indices. TCRdb independently ran MiXCR on the 5' RACE reads; one entry per CDR3 protein. The sample has about 7,400 distinct CDR3 sequences; 9.3% are singletons.

This sample comprised blood, obtained before antiretroviral therapy. The genes are TRBV5-1 and TRBJ1-5; unclear D gene. This sequence originates from an adult with HIV infection. CDR3 residues: CASSPFPGDQPQHF. In nucleotides, the CDR3 is TGCGCCAGCAGCCCTTTTCCCGGTGATCAGCCCCAGCATTTT.